This TCR beta chain was retrieved from a study of early T cells in non-severe SARS-CoV-2 infection. The wider study: The authors sequenced bulk RNA from unsorted whole blood, leaving chains unpaired.

In its sample, this clonotype was seen many times. Its antigen is as yet unknown. General study findings and limits: Database matching using VDJdb favored anti-spike CD8 responses, with private and CD4 specificities left missing.

Molecules of cDNA were individually given unique molecular identifiers that were attached to them. MiXCR was run by TCRdb on the 5' RACE reads, yielding one entry per CDR3 protein. This table holds 60,000 or so distinct CDR3 sequences, about 12% found once. The sample taken for sequencing was whole blood. The origin of this receptor is an adult who was a healthcare worker with PCR-confirmed SARS-CoV-2 infection or an uninfected control (not recorded which).

In DNA, the CDR3 is TGTGCCAGCAGCCAGAGGGCTTCACCCCTCCACTTT. It encodes CASSQRASPLHF. The J gene is TRBJ1-6, the V gene TRBV13; D is uncertain. The ends were cut back, 5 bases at V and 9 bases at J, with 8 bases in the middle. The CDR3 has 12 residues. Germline V CDR1 and CDR2: PRHDT, FYEKMQ (reference sequence).